This is a list of T cell receptor beta chains from one sample in a study of CD8 T cells in Susac syndrome. TCRdb redid the calling of the immunoSEQ multiplex PCR reads with MiXCR, one entry per CDR3 protein. In the table there are approximately 110,000 distinct CDR3 sequences, around 95% of which are singletons. The sequenced material came from CD4+ T cells from PBMCs. The receptors shown here come from a human donor in good health. Each CDR3 is given with its conserved first and last residue. Each record gives: V gene, J gene, D gene, clone size, CDR3 DNA, CDR3 protein. D genes are given only for firm matches. Size is stated for part of the rows, as once, few or many counts, or as a class when the clone is expanded.

>TRBV7-2|TRBJ1-1|.|.
TGTGCCAGCAGCCTGGGGCTTACGGAAGCTTTCTTT
CASSLGLTEAFF
>TRBV5-4|TRBJ2-4|TRBD2|.
TGTGCCAGCAGCTTGCCGGGGGGAAGGTCCAAAAACATTCAGTACTTC
CASSLPGGRSKNIQYF
>TRBV20-1|TRBJ2-1|TRBD1|.
TGCAGTGCCACCGGGACAGGGGTAAATGAGCAGTTCTTC
CSATGTGVNEQFF
>TRBV7-9|TRBJ2-7|TRBD2|.
TGTGCCAGCAGATACGGGACTAGCGGGAGGGACGAGCAGTACTTC
CASRYGTSGRDEQYF
>TRBV6-1|TRBJ2-7|.|.
TGTGCCACGTCGGACGGCGGCCCCTACGAGCAGTACTTC
CATSDGGPYEQYF
>TRBV4-2|TRBJ2-6|.|.
TGTGCCAGCAGCCAAGATCGGGGTTCTGGGGCCAACGTCCTGACTTTC
CASSQDRGSGANVLTF
>TRBV20-1|TRBJ2-1|.|.
TGCAGTGCTAGAGATCCGAAGGGCTCCTACAATGAGCAGTTCTTC
CSARDPKGSYNEQFF
>TRBV18|TRBJ2-5|.|once
TGTGCCAGCTCACCGAGGGGAACTAGCCCGGAGACCCAGTACTTC
CASSPRGTSPETQYF
>TRBV5-1|TRBJ1-5|.|.
TGCGCCAGCAGCCAAAACATTGATCAGCCCCAGCATTTT
CASSQNIDQPQHF
>TRBV12-3/TRBV12-4|TRBJ2-1|.|.
TGTGCCAGCAGTGTGCATTCTCGAGGACAGTTGGGCGGTTACAATGAGCAGTTCTTC
CASSVHSRGQLGGYNEQFF
>TRBV3-1|TRBJ1-2|.|.
TGTGCCAGCAGCCAACGCCTTTATGGCTACACCTTC
CASSQRLYGYTF
>TRBV29-1|TRBJ2-5|TRBD1|.
TGCAGCGGGGGACAGGGGGCTTCAGAGACCCAGTACTTC
CSGGQGASETQYF
>TRBV28|TRBJ2-1|TRBD2|.
TGTGCCAGCAGACCCGCACCAGCGGGAGGGCCGGTCAATGAGCAGTTCTTC
CASRPAPAGGPVNEQFF
>TRBV29-1|TRBJ2-5|TRBD1|.
TGCAGCGGGGACAGGGGGCTACAAGAGACCCAGTACTTC
CSGDRGLQETQYF
>TRBV7-2|TRBJ2-1|.|.
TGTGCCAGCAGTGGGGGGGCCTCCTACAATGAGCAGTTCTTC
CASSGGASYNEQFF
>TRBV30|TRBJ1-1|.|.
TGTGCCTGGAGTCGTGACCGGGGAACTGAAGCTTTCTTT
CAWSRDRGTEAFF
>TRBV10-3|TRBJ1-5|.|.
TGTGCCATCAGTGTATCGGGGGGACAGCCCCAGCATTTT
CAISVSGGQPQHF
>TRBV2|TRBJ1-5|.|.
TGTGCCAGCGGTCAGCCCCAGCATTTT
CASGQPQHF
>TRBV12-3/TRBV12-4|TRBJ2-2|TRBD1|.
TGTGCCAGCAGGACCGGGACAGGGACCGGGGAGCTGTTTTTT
CASRTGTGTGELFF
>TRBV4-1|TRBJ2-7|.|.
TGCGCCAGCAGCTTAGTTCTTGTTGGGGGGTCCTACGAGCAGTACTTC
CASSLVLVGGSYEQYF
>TRBV7-2|TRBJ2-2|TRBD2|.
TGTGCCAGCAGCTCGGGGGGACGGTCTACCGGGGAGCTGTTTTTT
CASSSGGRSTGELFF
>TRBV19|TRBJ1-4|TRBD1|.
TGTGCCAGTAGCCTCGGGACAGGCCGTGGTGAAAAACTGTTTTTT
CASSLGTGRGEKLFF
>TRBV12-3/TRBV12-4|TRBJ2-7|.|.
TGTGCCAGCAGTTCTCCGGGACGTTGGAGCTCCTACGAGCAGTACTTC
CASSSPGRWSSYEQYF
>TRBV28|TRBJ2-5|.|.
TGTGCCAGCAGTCAGGTGAAGGAGACCCAGTACTTC
CASSQVKETQYF
>TRBV29-1|TRBJ1-2|TRBD1|.
TGCAGCGTCGGAGACAGGGCCCATGGCTACACCTTC
CSVGDRAHGYTF
>TRBV7-2|TRBJ2-3|.|.
TGTGCCAGCAGCCAACTTACCTACACAGATACGCAGTATTTT
CASSQLTYTDTQYF
>TRBV3-1|TRBJ2-3|TRBD2|once
TGTGCCAGCAGCCTGCCCTTAACTAGCGGGGGAACAGATACGCAGTATTTT
CASSLPLTSGGTDTQYF
>TRBV15|TRBJ1-2|TRBD1|once
TGTGCCACCAGCAGAGTGGGACAGGGGGCGGAGGGCTACACCTTC
CATSRVGQGAEGYTF
>TRBV12-3/TRBV12-4|TRBJ2-7|TRBD2|.
TGTGCCAGCACCGTACTAGCGGGGAACTACGAGCAGTACTTC
CASTVLAGNYEQYF
>TRBV27|TRBJ1-1|.|.
TGTGCCAGCAGTATCTCCCCTTCGATGAACACTGAAGCTTTCTTT
CASSISPSMNTEAFF
>TRBV6-1|TRBJ1-5|.|.
TGTGCCAGCAGTAGACAAATTAGCAATCAGCCCCAGCATTTT
CASSRQISNQPQHF
>TRBV5-6|TRBJ2-7|TRBD1|.
TGTGCCAGCAGCTTGGCCGGACAGGTTTACGAGCAGTACTTC
CASSLAGQVYEQYF
>TRBV18|TRBJ1-5|.|.
TGTGCCAGCTCACCGTCGTCAGGGAGCAATCAGCCCCAGCATTTT
CASSPSSGSNQPQHF
>TRBV7-9|TRBJ2-1|.|.
TGTGCCAGCAGCTTAGGCGGCCACCAGTACAATGAGCAGTTCTTC
CASSLGGHQYNEQFF
>TRBV7-2|TRBJ1-1|.|.
TGTGCCAGCAGCTTTGGACGGGACACTGAAGCTTTCTTT
CASSFGRDTEAFF
>TRBV9|TRBJ1-1|.|.
TGTGCCAGCAGCGTAGGACCGGATTTCACTGAAGCTTTCTTT
CASSVGPDFTEAFF
>TRBV23-1|TRBJ1-2|TRBD1|.
TGCGCCAGCAGTCAATTTGACGGGGACAGTTCGAACTATGGCTACACCTTC
CASSQFDGDSSNYGYTF
>TRBV20-1|TRBJ2-5|.|.
TGCAGTGCCCCTCGTAAAGAGACCCAGTACTTC
CSAPRKETQYF
>TRBV29-1|TRBJ2-5|TRBD2|.
TGCAGCGTCAGACCTAGCGGGGGGGGTTGGGAGACCCAGTACTTC
CSVRPSGGGWETQYF
>TRBV27|TRBJ1-6|TRBD1|.
TGTGCCAGCAGGACAGGGGGAGTCTCACCCCTCCACTTT
CASRTGGVSPLHF
>TRBV5-1|TRBJ1-1|.|.
TGCGCCAGCAGCTTGATGGGGTATTTGAACACTGAAGCTTTCTTT
CASSLMGYLNTEAFF
>TRBV19|TRBJ1-1|.|.
TGTGCCAGTAGTATAGGGGGAGGGGGACCTGAAGCTTTCTTT
CASSIGGGGPEAFF
>TRBV5-6|TRBJ2-5|.|.
TGTGCCAGCAGGGGCGGTGGATCGGGGGAGACCCAGTACTTC
CASRGGGSGETQYF
>TRBV12-3/TRBV12-4|TRBJ2-7|TRBD2|.
TGTGCCAGCTCCCACGGGGGGTACGAGCAGTACTTC
CASSHGGYEQYF
>TRBV7-9|TRBJ2-1|.|.
TGTGCCAGCAGGGAGCAACAGGCTCCCTCCTACAATGAGCAGTTCTTC
CASREQQAPSYNEQFF
>TRBV6-5|TRBJ1-2|.|.
TGTGCCAGCAGTTACTCGGGCCAGGGGCTTAGCGTCTATGGCTACACCTTC
CASSYSGQGLSVYGYTF
>TRBV20-1|TRBJ1-3|TRBD1|.
TGCAGTGCTCCGGGACAGGCGATCTCTGGAAACACCATATATTTT
CSAPGQAISGNTIYF
>TRBV6-1|TRBJ2-5|TRBD1|.
TGTGCCAGCAGCAAAGGCGGGACAGGGGTAGCAGAGACCCAGTACTTC
CASSKGGTGVAETQYF
>TRBV7-2|TRBJ2-7|.|.
TGTGCCAGCAGCTTTACCGGGACGGACTCCTACGAGCAGTACTTC
CASSFTGTDSYEQYF
>TRBV28|TRBJ1-2|.|.
TGTGCCAGCAGTTTCCGCCGGAGGGTTCAGAGCTATGGCTACACCTTC
CASSFRRRVQSYGYTF
>TRBV6-2/TRBV6-3|TRBJ2-7|.|.
TGTGCCAGCAGTTACCCTCCCTACGAGCAGTACTTC
CASSYPPYEQYF
>TRBV5-1|TRBJ2-7|TRBD2|.
TGCGCCAGCAGCGTACGTGGGACTAGCTCCTCCGAGCAGTACTTC
CASSVRGTSSSEQYF
>TRBV9|TRBJ1-4|TRBD1|.
TGTGCCAGCAGCGTAGTCGCAGGGGGGAATGAAAAACTGTTTTTT
CASSVVAGGNEKLFF
>TRBV7-2|TRBJ1-5|TRBD1|.
TGTGCCAGCAGCTCACAGACAGGGCAGAATATCAATCAGCCCCAGCATTTT
CASSSQTGQNINQPQHF
>TRBV12-3/TRBV12-4|TRBJ2-1|.|few
TGTGCCAGCAGTTTAGGCCTCCATGAGCAGTTCTTC
CASSLGLHEQFF
>TRBV6-1|TRBJ2-7|TRBD2|.
TGTGCCAGCAGTAAACAAGGGACTAGCGGGAACTACGAGCAGTACTTC
CASSKQGTSGNYEQYF